The 25 T cell receptor beta chains presented below share a single source sample, sequenced in a study of blood T cell repertoires in COVID-19. Sequencing used immunoSEQ multiplex PCR; TCRdb keeps in-frame clones, though not all of them. The data hold fewer than 100,000 clones, with around 87% observed a single time. Sequenced material: peripheral blood. The receptor set was obtained from a human donor with acute or convalescent COVID-19. The donor label of this sample is uncertain.

This rearrangement joins TRBV18 to TRBJ1-3; 9 nucleotides match TRBD1. The J segment lost 4 bases and the V segment lost 3 bases, leaving 7 bases of the junction unmatched. This CDR3 is 16 amino acids long. Germline CDR1 KGHSH, CDR2 LQKENI. The CDR3 nucleotides read TGTGCCAGCTCACCCCTACAGGGGGCAGACGGAAACACCATATATTTT. Translation: CASSPLQGADGNTIYF.

This clone is medium-sized within its sample. The chain links TRBV5-4 to TRBJ1-1; TRBD1 might be the D (5 bases). V dropped 2 bases and J dropped 5 bases, with 10 bases sitting between them. The CDR3 is made up of 13 amino acids. Looked up from germline, CDR1 is SGHNT and CDR2 is YYREEE (reference sequence). The CDR3 reads CASSFRGGTEAFF. In DNA, the CDR3 is TGTGCCAGCAGCTTCCGGGGGGGGACTGAAGCTTTCTTT.

Here the CDR3 reads CASSHPGVSEKLFF. DNA of the CDR3: TGTGCCAGTAGTCATCCAGGGGTTTCCGAAAAACTGTTTTTT. The chain recombines TRBV25-1 with TRBJ1-4; TRBD1 might be the D (6 bases). The CDR3 has 14 amino acids. The germline V gene has CDR1 MGHDK and CDR2 SYGVNS. Trimming left V 9 bases short and J 8 bases short, with 19 bases between.

The chain uses TRBV28 and TRBJ1-4; 8 bases match TRBD1. V shed 8 bases, J shed 6 bases, and the junction held 8 bases outside the gene matches. Germline V gene sequence: CDR1 MDHEN, CDR2 SYDVKM. The CDR3 contains 14 residues. CDR3 nucleotide sequence: TGTGCCAGCTACAAGACAGGGGTTCATGAAAAACTGTTTTTT. Its translation is CASYKTGVHEKLFF.

The V and J genes are TRBV10-3 and TRBJ1-2, with 8 nucleotides matching TRBD1. There are 15 residues in the CDR3. With 6 bases clipped from V and 1 base from J, the junction kept 7 bases outside the gene matches. Germline V gene sequence: CDR1 ENHRY, CDR2 SYGVKD. Here the CDR3 reads CAIRGGTGVNYGYTF. The CDR3, as DNA: TGTGCCATCAGGGGGGGGACAGGTGTTAACTATGGCTACACCTTC.

The genes are TRBV5-5 and TRBJ1-1, with D possibly TRBD1 on 5 matching bases. The CDR3 spans 14 residues. The germline V gene encodes CDR1 SGHKS and CDR2 YYEKEE (reference sequence). V lost 3 bases to trimming and J lost 7 bases, with 16 bases between them. CDR3 amino acids: CASSWGGGTNEAFF. The CDR3 DNA is TGTGCCAGCAGCTGGGGGGGTGGTACCAATGAAGCTTTCTTT.

The V call is TRBV28, the J call TRBJ2-1; 10 bases fit TRBD2. Germline CDR1 MDHEN, CDR2 SYDVKM. The CDR3 extends over 14 amino acids. J gave up 10 bases and V 10 bases, and 13 bases lay outside the gene matches. CDR3 protein: CANQAGGPNGEQFF. CDR3 sequence (DNA): TGTGCCAACCAAGCGGGGGGGCCGAACGGAGAGCAGTTCTTC.

The chain couples TRBV3-1 (or the pseudogene TRBV3-2) to TRBJ2-7, with D maybe TRBD1 (7 bases). Germline-derived CDR1 and CDR2 are LGHDT and YNNKEL (reference sequence). The V end was cut by 4 bases, the J end by 0 bases, with 10 bases between. The CDR3 spans 14 residues. The CDR3: CASSRRDSSYEQYF. For the CDR3, the DNA is TGTGCCAGCAGCCGGCGGGACAGCTCCTACGAGCAGTACTTC.

The chain employs TRBV4-1 and TRBJ1-1; D is perhaps TRBD1 (6 bases). CDR3 length: 15 amino acids. Trimming stripped 4 bases from V and 3 bases from J, with 15 bases between. From germline, CDR1 is MGHRA and CDR2 YSYEKL. The CDR3 region is CASSRKQGWDTEAFF. In DNA, the CDR3 is TGCGCCAGCAGCCGAAAACAGGGATGGGACACTGAAGCTTTCTTT.

This clone was recorded once. The chain recombines TRBV9 with TRBJ1-6; 7 bases are a match to TRBD1. Trimming removed 2 bases from V and 3 bases from J; junction bases left unmatched: 8. This CDR3 region has 17 residues. CDR1 is SGDLS, CDR2 YYNGEE, per germline. This CDR3 reads CASSVGATGVYNSPLHF. As DNA, the CDR3 is TGTGCCAGCAGCGTGGGGGCCACAGGGGTCTATAATTCACCCCTCCACTTT.

This chain connects TRBV5-8 to TRBJ1-1, with TRBD1 matching 9 bases. The V and J ends lost 0 bases and 0 bases, in that order; junction bases with no gene match: 6. CDR1 and CDR2 (germline): SGHTS, YDEGEE. CDR3 size: 17 residues. CDR3: CASSLGTGVPMNTEAFF. The CDR3 DNA follows: TGTGCCAGCAGCTTGGGGACAGGGGTGCCAATGAACACTGAAGCTTTCTTT. Variable domain in full (rest from reference TRBV5-8 and TRBJ1-1): EAGVTQSPTHLIKTRGQQATLRCSPISGHTSVYWYQQALGLGLQFLLWYDEGEERNRGNFPPRFSGRQFPNYSSELNVNALELEDSALYLCASSLGTGVPMNTEAFFGQGTRLTVV.

This clone was seen only once. V usage is TRBV24-1 and J usage is TRBJ1-3, with D possibly being TRBD1 (5 bases). The CDR3 contains 14 residues. V lost 3 bases, J lost 6 bases, and 11 bases lay in between. The V gene's germline CDR1 is KGHDR and CDR2 SFDVKD. CDR3 sequence reads: CATSDPPTENTIYF. The CDR3 bases are TGTGCCACCAGTGATCCTCCGACAGAAAACACCATATATTTT.

The chain couples TRBV7-2 to TRBJ2-2, with D unresolved. The CDR3 is made up of 16 amino acids. The V and J ends lost 5 bases and 0 bases respectively, with 13 bases between them. Germline assignment: CDR1 SGHTA and CDR2 FQGNSA. This CDR3 reads CASSRQYPSNTGELFF. CDR3 nucleotides: TGTGCCAGCAGCCGCCAGTATCCCTCGAACACCGGGGAGCTGTTTTTT.

The chain links TRBV7-7 to TRBJ2-5; D might be TRBD2 (5 bases). The germline V gene encodes CDR1 SSHAT and CDR2 FNYEAQ (reference sequence). The CDR3 length is 13 residues. V lost 5 bases, J lost 7 bases, and 14 bases lay in between. The CDR3: CASSPTPRGTQYF. The CDR3 DNA sequence: TGTGCCAGCAGCCCAACTCCCCGGGGGACCCAGTACTTC.

The chain uses TRBV28 and TRBJ1-5; D remains unclear. V was cut by 1 base and J by 4 bases, with 8 bases left in between. This CDR3 region has 14 residues. In germline, CDR1 is MDHEN, CDR2 SYDVKM. CDR3 protein: CASSLFSENQPQHF. CDR3 sequence (DNA): TGTGCCAGCAGTTTATTCTCGGAGAATCAGCCCCAGCATTTT.

The V call is TRBV5-4, the J call TRBJ2-1, with 7 bases lining up with TRBD2. V shed 4 bases and J 3 bases; nucleotides not matched to a gene: 4. Germline V lookup: CDR1 SGHNT, CDR2 YYREEE (reference sequence). The CDR3 spans 14 residues. In nucleotides, the CDR3 is TGTGCCAGCAGCCCTAGCGGTTTCTACAATGAGCAGTTCTTC. Amino acid sequence: CASSPSGFYNEQFF.

The V call is TRBV2, the J call TRBJ1-2, with D possibly matching TRBD1 (5 bases). Germline CDR1 reads SNHLY; CDR2 reads FYNNEI. The CDR3 totals 13 residues. Trimming removed 4 bases at V and 5 bases at J, with 11 bases between. The CDR3 nucleotides are TGTGCCAGCAGTGGTGGCAGGGTGTATGGCTACACCTTC. The encoded protein is CASSGGRVYGYTF. The variable domain in full, completed from reference TRBV2 and TRBJ1-2, reads EPEVTQTPSHQVTQMGQEVILRCVPISNHLYFYWYRQILGQKVEFLVSFYNNEISEKSEIFDDQFSVERPDGSNFTLKIRSTKLEDSAMYFCASSGGRVYGYTFGSGTRLTVV.

This rearrangement joins TRBV19 to TRBJ1-5; D is unclear. The CDR3 spans 15 residues. The V gene lost 3 bases and the J gene lost 2 bases, with 11 bases spanning the gap. Germline-derived CDR1 and CDR2 are LNHDA and SQIVND (reference sequence). The CDR3 sequence is CASSMREMGNQPQHF. The CDR3 DNA reads as TGTGCCAGTAGTATGAGGGAAATGGGCAATCAGCCCCAGCATTTT.

J is TRBJ2-7 and V is TRBV27, with 12 bases lining up with TRBD2. CDR1 is MNHEY, CDR2 SMNVEV, per germline (reference sequence). This CDR3 is 15 amino acids long. V was pared by 5 bases and J by 0 bases, with 2 bases of the junction left unmatched. CDR3 loop: CASSQLAGGSYEQYF. In DNA form, the CDR3 reads TGTGCCAGCAGTCAACTAGCGGGGGGCTCCTACGAGCAGTACTTC.

Here the CDR3 DNA reads TGTGCCAGCAGCCTATCGGACAGGGGTCAGCCCCAGCATTTT. It yields the protein CASSLSDRGQPQHF. The chain uses TRBV6-5 and TRBJ1-5, with TRBD1 identical over 9 bases. CDR1 and CDR2 from the germline V gene are MNHEY and SVGAGI. V dropped 6 bases and J dropped 6; count of bases not matched to a gene: 6. This CDR3 region has 14 residues.

The sample holds a few counts of this clone. DNA for the CDR3: TGTGCCACCAGTGACCTTCAGGGCTATGGCTACACCTTC. Protein: CATSDLQGYGYTF. The gene calls are TRBV24-1 and TRBJ1-2; tentatively, D is TRBD1 (5 bases). Germline CDR1 reads KGHDR; CDR2 reads SFDVKD. CDR3 length: 13 amino acids. V dropped 4 bases and J dropped 4 bases, with 9 bases sitting between them.

The chain carries TRBV27 and TRBJ1-4, with TRBD1 matching over 10 bases. This CDR3 region has 13 residues. Germline V gene data show CDR1 as MNHEY and CDR2 as SMNVEV (reference sequence). The trim removed 6 bases at V and 8 bases at J, leaving 3 bases unmatched. In DNA, the CDR3 is TGTGCCAGCAGGGACAGGGGGGTCGAAAAACTGTTTTTT. Translating it yields CASRDRGVEKLFF.

The chain carries TRBV6-5 and TRBJ1-1, with 7 bases lining up with TRBD1. The germline gives CDR1 MNHEY, CDR2 SVGAGI. V was pared by 6 bases and J by 2 bases, with 9 bases of the junction left unmatched. This CDR3 has 15 residues. DNA for the CDR3: TGTGCCAGCAGCCTCACAGGGGAAGTCAACACTGAAGCTTTCTTT. It codes for CASSLTGEVNTEAFF.

The chain recombines TRBV4-1 with TRBJ2-1; the match to TRBD1 covers 7 bases. V gave up 0 bases and J gave up 9 bases; unmatched junction bases: 11. This CDR3 is built from 16 residues. Germline assignment: CDR1 MGHRA and CDR2 YSYEKL. For the CDR3, the DNA is TGCGCCAGCAGCCAAGAGGTAGGGGGCTATTACCTTGAGCAGTTCTTC. Translation: CASSQEVGGYYLEQFF.

V usage is TRBV19 and J usage is TRBJ2-7, with TRBD1 matching 7 bases. This CDR3 comprises 16 residues. The germline gives CDR1 LNHDA, CDR2 SQIVND (reference sequence). Trimming removed 6 bases from V and 0 bases from J; junction bases left unmatched: 11. CDR3 sequence reads: CASRVQGRGSSYEQYF. The CDR3 coding sequence is TGTGCCAGTAGAGTACAGGGGCGAGGAAGCTCCTACGAGCAGTACTTC.